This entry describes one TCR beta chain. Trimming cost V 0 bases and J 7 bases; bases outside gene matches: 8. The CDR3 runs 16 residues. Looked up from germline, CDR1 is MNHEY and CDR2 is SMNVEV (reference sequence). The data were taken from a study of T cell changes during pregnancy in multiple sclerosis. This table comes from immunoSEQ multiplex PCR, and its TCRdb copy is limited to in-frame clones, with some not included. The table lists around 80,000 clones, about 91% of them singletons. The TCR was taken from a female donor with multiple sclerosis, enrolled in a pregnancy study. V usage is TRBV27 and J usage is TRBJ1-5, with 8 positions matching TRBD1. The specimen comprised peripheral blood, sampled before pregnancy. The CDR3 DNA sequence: TGTGCCAGCAGTTTATCGATCCCAGGGGGCGGGCAGCCCCAGCATTTT. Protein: CASSLSIPGGGQPQHF.